This is a list of T cell receptor beta chains from one sample in a study of PD-1 blockade in mismatch repair-deficient tumors. Antigens for these TCRs are unknown. Using immunoSEQ multiplex PCR, the repertoire was profiled, and TCRdb retains in-frame clones only, with some absent. The table records around 14,000 clones, approximately 80% of them present only once. The source was cells cultured in vitro, collected from a patient treated with pembrolizumab. The receptor source for this set is an adult with mismatch repair-deficient cancer. Each CDR3 is given with its conserved first and last residue. Each record gives: J gene, D gene, clone size, V gene, CDR3 protein, CDR3 DNA. The D gene is left open where the match is weak. Clone size is not always given. Where it is, it says once, few, many or a class for expanded clones.

J gene: TRBJ2-7; D gene: TRBD2; clone size: .; V gene: TRBV11-2; CDR3 protein: CASSLEAGGTLYEQYF; CDR3 DNA: TGTGCCAGCAGCTTAGAAGCGGGAGGGACCCTCTACGAGCAGTACTTC
J gene: TRBJ2-3; D gene: .; clone size: few; V gene: TRBV28; CDR3 protein: CASSFSGTQYF; CDR3 DNA: TGTGCCAGCAGTTTTAGTGGTACGCAGTATTTT
J gene: TRBJ2-5; D gene: .; clone size: .; V gene: TRBV7-9; CDR3 protein: CASSLVGVGVETQYF; CDR3 DNA: TGTGCCAGCAGCTTAGTGGGCGTTGGAGTAGAGACCCAGTACTTC
J gene: TRBJ2-6; D gene: .; clone size: .; V gene: TRBV28; CDR3 protein: CASSLAPVVSGANVLTF; CDR3 DNA: TGTGCCAGCAGTTTAGCCCCGGTGGTTTCTGGGGCCAACGTCCTGACTTTC
J gene: TRBJ1-2; D gene: TRBD1; clone size: .; V gene: TRBV19; CDR3 protein: CASSTGTGYGYTF; CDR3 DNA: TGTGCCAGTAGTACCGGGACAGGCTATGGCTACACCTTC
J gene: TRBJ2-1; D gene: TRBD1; clone size: .; V gene: TRBV18; CDR3 protein: CASSPQGASYNEQFF; CDR3 DNA: TGTGCCAGCTCACCACAGGGGGCATCCTACAATGAGCAGTTCTTC
J gene: TRBJ2-2; D gene: .; clone size: .; V gene: TRBV5-1; CDR3 protein: CASSYGTPNTGELFF; CDR3 DNA: TGCGCCAGCAGTTACGGGACACCCAACACCGGGGAGCTGTTTTTT
J gene: TRBJ1-1; D gene: .; clone size: .; V gene: TRBV27; CDR3 protein: CASSLSRNTEAFF; CDR3 DNA: TGTGCCAGCAGTTTATCGAGGAACACTGAAGCTTTCTTT
J gene: TRBJ2-1; D gene: TRBD2; clone size: .; V gene: TRBV19; CDR3 protein: CASSIGRTSRDEQFF; CDR3 DNA: TGTGCCAGTAGTATAGGGAGGACTAGCCGGGATGAGCAGTTCTTC
J gene: TRBJ2-1; D gene: TRBD2; clone size: .; V gene: TRBV5-1; CDR3 protein: CASSLWMSTSITSGRTYNEQFF; CDR3 DNA: TGCGCCAGCAGCTTGTGGATGAGCACCTCAATAACTAGCGGGAGGACCTACAATGAGCAGTTCTTC